The rows below give T cell receptor beta chains drawn from one sample of a study of Ad26.COV2.S vaccination and SARS-CoV-2 variants. Generated by immunoSEQ multiplex PCR, the TCRdb table keeps only in-frame clones and is missing some. The sample includes around 450,000 clones, around 91% seen only once; the top ten take less than 4.5%. Sample: peripheral blood, taken in a trial of Ad26.COV2.S vaccine versus placebo. The receptors come from a person between 18 and 65 years old who received the Ad26.COV2.S COVID-19 vaccine or a placebo. CDR3s include the opening cysteine and the closing phenylalanine or tryptophan. A D gene is named only where the DNA matches it firmly. Size is stated for part of the rows, as once, few or many counts, or as a class when the clone is expanded.

J gene: TRBJ1-3
clone size: once
D gene: NA
V gene: TRBV7-2
CDR3 protein: CASSSGGGNTIYF
CDR3 DNA: TGTGCCAGCAGCTCGGGGGGCGGAAACACCATATATTTT

J gene: TRBJ1-2
clone size: NA
D gene: NA
V gene: TRBV12-5
CDR3 protein: CASGMGASYGYTF
CDR3 DNA: TGTGCTAGTGGGATGGGGGCTAGCTATGGCTACACCTTC

J gene: TRBJ2-2
clone size: NA
D gene: NA
V gene: TRBV11-3
CDR3 protein: CASSEAPNTGELFF
CDR3 DNA: TGTGCCAGCAGCGAAGCTCCGAACACCGGGGAGCTGTTTTTT

J gene: TRBJ1-1
clone size: NA
D gene: NA
V gene: TRBV19
CDR3 protein: CASTEGARTEAFF
CDR3 DNA: TGTGCCAGTACTGAAGGGGCGCGCACTGAAGCTTTCTTT

J gene: TRBJ1-2
clone size: NA
D gene: TRBD1
V gene: TRBV9
CDR3 protein: CASSGTGTGGQGYTF
CDR3 DNA: TGTGCCAGCAGCGGAACGGGGACAGGGGGCCAGGGCTACACCTTC

J gene: TRBJ1-1
clone size: NA
D gene: NA
V gene: TRBV12-3/TRBV12-4
CDR3 protein: CASSLLLNTEAFF
CDR3 DNA: TGTGCCAGCAGTTTGCTCCTGAACACTGAAGCTTTCTTT

J gene: TRBJ2-5
clone size: NA
D gene: TRBD2
V gene: TRBV11-1
CDR3 protein: CASSARLAGVEETQYF
CDR3 DNA: TGTGCCAGCAGCGCTCGACTAGCGGGAGTCGAGGAGACCCAGTACTTC

J gene: TRBJ2-3
clone size: NA
D gene: TRBD2
V gene: TRBV5-4
CDR3 protein: CASSLRLAGGKTDTQYF
CDR3 DNA: TGTGCCAGCAGCTTGAGGCTAGCGGGAGGGAAGACAGATACGCAGTATTTT

J gene: TRBJ2-5
clone size: once
D gene: NA
V gene: TRBV5-1
CDR3 protein: CASSLYQGSKETQYF
CDR3 DNA: TGCGCCAGCAGCTTGTACCAGGGGTCGAAAGAGACCCAGTACTTC

J gene: TRBJ2-7
clone size: NA
D gene: NA
V gene: TRBV12-3/TRBV12-4
CDR3 protein: CASSEGAYEQYF
CDR3 DNA: TGTGCCAGCAGTGAAGGGGCCTACGAGCAGTACTTC

J gene: TRBJ2-7
clone size: NA
D gene: TRBD2
V gene: TRBV4-2
CDR3 protein: CASSQVRREVEQYF
CDR3 DNA: TGTGCCAGCAGCCAAGTACGGCGGGAGGTCGAGCAGTACTTC

J gene: TRBJ2-3
clone size: NA
D gene: TRBD2
V gene: TRBV7-8
CDR3 protein: CASSLSSGATDTQYF
CDR3 DNA: TGTGCCAGCAGCTTGTCCAGCGGGGCCACAGATACGCAGTATTTT

J gene: TRBJ2-1
clone size: once
D gene: NA
V gene: TRBV5-4
CDR3 protein: CASSLVSYNEQFF
CDR3 DNA: TGTGCCAGCAGCTTGGTCTCCTACAATGAGCAGTTCTTC

J gene: TRBJ2-3
clone size: once
D gene: TRBD2
V gene: TRBV6-4
CDR3 protein: CASSDWGTSGNTQYF
CDR3 DNA: TGTGCCAGCAGTGACTGGGGGACTAGCGGAAATACGCAGTATTTT

J gene: TRBJ1-4
clone size: few
D gene: NA
V gene: TRBV19
CDR3 protein: CASRQANEKLFF
CDR3 DNA: TGTGCCAGTAGGCAGGCGAATGAAAAACTGTTTTTT

J gene: TRBJ1-1
clone size: once
D gene: TRBD1
V gene: TRBV28
CDR3 protein: CASSPSDRGTEAFF
CDR3 DNA: TGTGCCAGCAGTCCCTCCGACAGGGGCACTGAAGCTTTCTTT

J gene: TRBJ2-7
clone size: NA
D gene: TRBD2
V gene: TRBV7-2
CDR3 protein: CASSLNSGKNEQYF
CDR3 DNA: TGTGCCAGCAGCTTAAACAGCGGGAAGAACGAGCAGTACTTC

J gene: TRBJ1-5
clone size: once
D gene: NA
V gene: TRBV6-1
CDR3 protein: CASSEYSNQPQHF
CDR3 DNA: TGTGCCAGCAGTGAGTACAGCAATCAGCCCCAGCATTTT

J gene: TRBJ1-1
clone size: NA
D gene: NA
V gene: TRBV12-3/TRBV12-4
CDR3 protein: CASSHLGGAAFF
CDR3 DNA: TGTGCCAGCAGTCACCTAGGGGGGGCAGCTTTCTTT

J gene: TRBJ2-1
clone size: NA
D gene: NA
V gene: TRBV6-5
CDR3 protein: CASSLLTEQFF
CDR3 DNA: TGTGCCAGCAGTTTACTCACTGAGCAGTTCTTC

J gene: TRBJ2-7
clone size: NA
D gene: NA
V gene: TRBV27
CDR3 protein: CASSSRSLSYEQYF
CDR3 DNA: TGTGCCAGCAGTTCAAGGTCTCTATCCTACGAGCAGTACTTC

J gene: TRBJ1-5
clone size: NA
D gene: NA
V gene: TRBV6-6
CDR3 protein: CASRPVRGNQPQHF
CDR3 DNA: TGTGCCAGCAGACCCGTAAGAGGCAATCAGCCCCAGCATTTT

J gene: TRBJ2-3
clone size: NA
D gene: NA
V gene: TRBV5-1
CDR3 protein: CASSLRGLNTDTQYF
CDR3 DNA: TGCGCCAGCAGCTTGCGGGGGCTGAACACAGATACGCAGTATTTT

J gene: TRBJ2-1
clone size: NA
D gene: NA
V gene: TRBV7-3
CDR3 protein: CASSLLGGHYNEQFF
CDR3 DNA: TGTGCCAGCAGCTTACTCGGAGGGCACTACAATGAGCAGTTCTTC

J gene: TRBJ1-1
clone size: NA
D gene: NA
V gene: TRBV29-1
CDR3 protein: CSVGENTEAFF
CDR3 DNA: TGCAGCGTTGGGGAGAACACTGAAGCTTTCTTT

J gene: TRBJ1-5
clone size: NA
D gene: NA
V gene: TRBV28
CDR3 protein: CASRPHLQGGQPQHF
CDR3 DNA: TGTGCCAGCAGACCACACCTGCAGGGAGGTCAGCCCCAGCATTTT

J gene: TRBJ2-1
clone size: NA
D gene: TRBD2
V gene: TRBV7-9
CDR3 protein: CASSFFGSGINNEQFF
CDR3 DNA: TGTGCCAGCAGCTTTTTTGGTAGCGGGATTAACAATGAGCAGTTCTTC

J gene: TRBJ2-7
clone size: NA
D gene: NA
V gene: TRBV5-1
CDR3 protein: CASSLGHGAYEQYF
CDR3 DNA: TGCGCCAGCAGCTTGGGACACGGGGCCTACGAGCAGTACTTC

J gene: TRBJ1-5
clone size: NA
D gene: NA
V gene: TRBV6-6
CDR3 protein: CASSLGEINQPQHF
CDR3 DNA: TGTGCCAGCAGCCTAGGAGAGATTAATCAGCCCCAGCATTTT

J gene: TRBJ2-7
clone size: NA
D gene: TRBD1
V gene: TRBV7-8
CDR3 protein: CASSPQGANSYEQYF
CDR3 DNA: TGTGCCAGCAGCCCTCAGGGGGCTAATTCCTACGAGCAGTACTTC

J gene: TRBJ2-2
clone size: NA
D gene: NA
V gene: TRBV10-3
CDR3 protein: CAISEFRAANTGELFF
CDR3 DNA: TGTGCCATCAGTGAGTTTCGAGCAGCGAACACCGGGGAGCTGTTTTTT

J gene: TRBJ2-2
clone size: NA
D gene: NA
V gene: TRBV10-1
CDR3 protein: CASSDPRPGHGSSGELFF
CDR3 DNA: TGCGCCAGCAGTGACCCCCGCCCCGGACACGGCTCATCCGGGGAGCTGTTTTTT

J gene: TRBJ1-4
clone size: NA
D gene: NA
V gene: TRBV5-8
CDR3 protein: CASSLLWEVANEKLFF
CDR3 DNA: TGTGCCAGCAGCTTGTTGTGGGAGGTGGCTAATGAAAAACTGTTTTTT

J gene: TRBJ2-5
clone size: NA
D gene: NA
V gene: TRBV5-6
CDR3 protein: CASSFGQDQETQYF
CDR3 DNA: TGTGCCAGCAGCTTCGGCCAGGACCAAGAGACCCAGTACTTC

J gene: TRBJ2-7
clone size: NA
D gene: NA
V gene: TRBV20-1
CDR3 protein: CSASRQGAYEQYF
CDR3 DNA: TGCAGTGCTAGTCGTCAGGGAGCCTACGAGCAGTACTTC

J gene: TRBJ2-1
clone size: NA
D gene: TRBD2
V gene: TRBV7-2
CDR3 protein: CASSFQIAGGDEQFF
CDR3 DNA: TGTGCCAGCAGCTTCCAAATAGCGGGAGGAGATGAGCAGTTCTTC

J gene: TRBJ1-4
clone size: NA
D gene: TRBD1
V gene: TRBV2
CDR3 protein: CASRRDRAATNEKLFF
CDR3 DNA: TGTGCCAGCAGGCGGGACAGGGCAGCAACTAATGAAAAACTGTTTTTT

J gene: TRBJ2-5
clone size: NA
D gene: NA
V gene: TRBV7-8
CDR3 protein: CASSLMGSWETQYF
CDR3 DNA: TGTGCCAGCAGCTTAATGGGGAGTTGGGAGACCCAGTACTTC

J gene: TRBJ1-4
clone size: NA
D gene: NA
V gene: TRBV19
CDR3 protein: CASSPTGNEKLFF
CDR3 DNA: TGTGCCAGTAGTCCGACGGGAAATGAAAAACTGTTTTTT

J gene: TRBJ2-1
clone size: NA
D gene: TRBD2
V gene: TRBV4-2
CDR3 protein: CASSAQTSGRPDSYNEQFF
CDR3 DNA: TGTGCCAGCAGCGCTCAGACTAGCGGGAGGCCCGACTCCTACAATGAGCAGTTCTTC

J gene: TRBJ2-2
clone size: NA
D gene: NA
V gene: TRBV7-2
CDR3 protein: CASSLVTGELFF
CDR3 DNA: TGTGCCAGCAGCTTAGTTACCGGGGAGCTGTTTTTT

J gene: TRBJ2-1
clone size: NA
D gene: TRBD2
V gene: TRBV27
CDR3 protein: CASSLGLGVAEQFF
CDR3 DNA: TGTGCCAGCAGTTTGGGACTAGGAGTAGCTGAGCAGTTCTTC

J gene: TRBJ2-7
clone size: NA
D gene: NA
V gene: TRBV15
CDR3 protein: CATSREGGSYEQYF
CDR3 DNA: TGTGCCACCAGCAGAGAAGGAGGCTCCTACGAGCAGTACTTC

J gene: TRBJ1-3
clone size: once
D gene: TRBD1
V gene: TRBV5-1
CDR3 protein: CASSLDGGGTASGNTIYF
CDR3 DNA: TGCGCCAGCAGCTTGGACGGAGGAGGGACAGCCTCTGGAAACACCATATATTTT

J gene: TRBJ2-1
clone size: NA
D gene: TRBD2
V gene: TRBV24-1
CDR3 protein: CATSGLAGSYNEQFF
CDR3 DNA: TGTGCCACCAGTGGTCTAGCGGGCTCCTACAATGAGCAGTTCTTC

J gene: TRBJ2-1
clone size: NA
D gene: TRBD2
V gene: TRBV3-1/TRBV3-2
CDR3 protein: CASSRDTSGRYEQFF
CDR3 DNA: TGTGCCAGCAGCCGTGATACTAGCGGGAGATATGAGCAGTTCTTC

J gene: TRBJ2-7
clone size: NA
D gene: NA
V gene: TRBV4-3
CDR3 protein: CASSQEQDEGYEQYF
CDR3 DNA: TGCGCCAGCAGCCAAGAACAGGATGAAGGCTACGAGCAGTACTTC

J gene: TRBJ2-5
clone size: NA
D gene: NA
V gene: TRBV27
CDR3 protein: CASSVNRAGETQYF
CDR3 DNA: TGTGCCAGCAGTGTTAACAGGGCGGGAGAGACCCAGTACTTC

J gene: TRBJ1-5
clone size: NA
D gene: TRBD1
V gene: TRBV5-6
CDR3 protein: CASSLGQVGQPQHF
CDR3 DNA: TGTGCCAGCAGCCTAGGACAGGTCGGTCAGCCCCAGCATTTT

J gene: TRBJ1-3
clone size: once
D gene: NA
V gene: TRBV20-1
CDR3 protein: CSASMGGVSGNTIYF
CDR3 DNA: TGCAGTGCTAGTATGGGGGGAGTCTCTGGAAACACCATATATTTT

J gene: TRBJ1-5
clone size: NA
D gene: NA
V gene: TRBV2
CDR3 protein: CASNLEVGNQPQHF
CDR3 DNA: TGTGCCAGCAACCTCGAGGTTGGCAATCAGCCCCAGCATTTT

J gene: TRBJ2-3
clone size: NA
D gene: TRBD2
V gene: TRBV30
CDR3 protein: CAWSVPVAGGSDTQYF
CDR3 DNA: TGTGCCTGGAGTGTACCAGTGGCGGGAGGGTCAGATACGCAGTATTTT

J gene: TRBJ2-7
clone size: NA
D gene: NA
V gene: TRBV12-2
CDR3 protein: CASRLGQPSTGYEQYF
CDR3 DNA: TGTGCAAGTCGCCTCGGACAGCCGAGCACGGGCTACGAGCAGTACTTC

J gene: TRBJ1-3
clone size: NA
D gene: NA
V gene: TRBV7-9
CDR3 protein: CASGGRWLRSGNTIYF
CDR3 DNA: TGTGCCTCCGGGGGGCGATGGCTCCGCTCTGGAAACACCATATATTTT

J gene: TRBJ1-5
clone size: NA
D gene: NA
V gene: TRBV25-1
CDR3 protein: CASSVSGSAQPQHF
CDR3 DNA: TGTGCCAGCAGTGTTTCGGGGAGCGCGCAGCCCCAGCATTTT